The 12 T cell receptor beta chains reported below all come from one sample, sequenced in a study of CD8+ T cells in alopecia areata. Treatment here: oral pan-JAK inhibitor, 5-10 mg twice daily. RNA extraction was followed by reverse transcription into cDNA, which acted as the sequencing template. Using immunoSEQ multiplex PCR, the repertoire was profiled, and TCRdb retains in-frame clones only, with some absent. This table has around 200,000 clones, about 60% appearing once. This sample comprised CD8+ T cells sorted from blood, obtained at week 24, from a patient treated with tofacitinib. All receptors derive from a human donor with alopecia areata.

This chain uses TRBV5-6 with TRBJ2-3, with D perhaps matching TRBD1 (6 bases). Trimming left V 5 bases short and J 1 base short, with 17 bases between. Germline loops: CDR1 SGHDT, CDR2 YYEEEE. The CDR3 is made up of 16 amino acids. The CDR3 sequence: CASSLSPGAGTDTQYF. The CDR3 DNA sequence: TGTGCCAGCAGTCTAAGCCCAGGGGCTGGCACAGATACGCAGTATTTT.

In its sample, this clone was seen a few times. V is TRBV29-1 and J is TRBJ1-2; D gene uncertain. Trimming pared 3 bases from V and 3 bases from J, leaving 5 bases between. Germline CDR1 reads SQVTM; CDR2 reads ANQGSEA. The CDR3 consists of 11 residues. The CDR3 DNA is TGCAGCGTTGAGGGGTACTATGGCTACACCTTC. Its protein product is CSVEGYYGYTF.

V is TRBV10-3 and J is TRBJ1-2, with D possibly matching TRBD1 (5 bases). Trimming cost V 8 bases and J 6 bases, with 10 bases left between them. The CDR3 has 11 amino acids. Germline V gene data show CDR1 as ENHRY and CDR2 as SYGVKD. Written as DNA, the CDR3 is TGTGCCATCCAGCAGGGCGATGGCTACACCTTC. This encodes CAIQQGDGYTF.

The chain combines TRBV7-9 with TRBJ2-2; D may be TRBD2 (6 bases). Trimming stripped 8 bases from V and 6 bases from J, with 13 bases between. The CDR3 has 13 amino acids. From germline, CDR1 is SEHNR and CDR2 FQNEAQ (reference sequence). Written as DNA, the CDR3 is TGTGCCAGCCTCCACGGGGAGGCCGGGGAGCTGTTTTTT. It codes for CASLHGEAGELFF.

V usage is TRBV2 and J usage is TRBJ1-2; 9 bases map to TRBD1. V trimming: 8 bases; J trimming: 3 bases; junction bases outside the gene matches: 1. CDR1 SNHLY and CDR2 FYNNEI come from the germline V gene. The CDR3 consists of 12 residues. DNA of the CDR3: TGTGCCAGCCGGACAGGGGACTATGGCTACACCTTC. Its translation: CASRTGDYGYTF.

The chain joins TRBV6-5 to TRBJ2-1; D is perhaps TRBD1 or TRBD2 (5 bases each). The V end lost 5 bases, the J end lost 4 bases, and 15 bases lay between the germline ends. Looked up from germline, CDR1 is MNHEY and CDR2 is SVGAGI. CDR3 length: 15 residues. CDR3 coding DNA: TGTGCCAGCAGTCTGGACGGGGCGAGGTACAATGAGCAGTTCTTC. As protein: CASSLDGARYNEQFF.

This rearrangement joins TRBV1 to TRBJ2-5. TRBV1 is reported as a pseudogene. The CDR3 contains 15 residues. The CDR3 spells CTSSQDRGPGETQYF. The CDR3 DNA follows: TGCACCAGCAGCCAAGATCGCGGACCGGGAGAGACCCAGTACTTC.

J is TRBJ1-1 and V is TRBV6-6; possibly TRBD1 for D (6 bases). Germline V gene lookup returns CDR1 MNHNY and CDR2 SVGAGI (reference sequence). Trimming cost V 4 bases and J 7 bases, with 10 bases left between them. This CDR3 region has 12 residues. The CDR3 sequence: CASSSGQNEAFF. CDR3 DNA: TGTGCCAGCAGTTCAGGACAGAATGAAGCTTTCTTT.

CDR3 nucleotides: TGTGCCAGCAGCCCCCGGGGACTAGCGGGTGAGCAGTTCTTC. It encodes CASSPRGLAGEQFF. The chain employs TRBV11-2 and TRBJ2-1; 12 bases fit TRBD2. J was trimmed by 9 bases and V by 5 bases; bases with no gene match: 5. Germline-derived CDR1 and CDR2 are SGHAT and FQNNGV. The CDR3 loop spans 14 amino acids. Combining the CDR3 with reference TRBV11-2 and TRBJ2-1 gives the whole variable domain EAGVAQSPRYKIIEKRQSVAFWCNPISGHATLYWYQQILGQGPKLLIQFQNNGVVDDSQLPKDRFSAERLKGVDSTLKIQPAKLEDSAVYLCASSPRGLAGEQFFGPGTRLTVL.

The table lists this clone with a few counts. This chain links TRBV29-1 with TRBJ1-2, with a possible D match to TRBD1 (5 bases). CDR3 length equals 13 residues. Trimming shortened V by 3 bases and J by 4 bases, and 12 bases separated the two germline ends. Germline-derived CDR1 and CDR2 are SQVTM and ANQGSEA. The DNA for the CDR3 is TGCAGCGTTGAGTCTACAGGCTCCTATGGCTACACCTTC. This sequence encodes CSVESTGSYGYTF.

Only one count was recorded for this clone. This sequence joins TRBV9 and TRBJ1-1, with D maybe TRBD1 (6 bases). The V gene's germline CDR1 is SGDLS and CDR2 YYNGEE. There are 13 residues in the CDR3. V lost 0 bases to trimming and J lost 10 bases, with 13 bases between them. CDR3 coding DNA: TGTGCCAGCAGCGTAGGCGGGGGGCAAGGAGCTTTCTTT. It translates to CASSVGGGQGAFF. Variable domain in full (rest from reference TRBV9 and TRBJ1-1): DSGVTQTPKHLITATGQRVTLRCSPRSGDLSVYWYQQSLDQGLQFLIQYYNGEERAKGNILERFSAQQFPDLHSELNLSSLELGDSALYFCASSVGGGQGAFFGQGTRLTVV.

The rearrangement joins TRBV2 to TRBJ1-5, with D tentatively TRBD1 (6 bases). Germline CDR1 reads SNHLY; CDR2 reads FYNNEI. V shed 6 bases and J shed 4 bases, with 13 bases lying between them. This CDR3 is 14 amino acids long. The CDR3 region is CASRKTGRNQPQHF. DNA for the CDR3: TGTGCCAGCAGGAAGACAGGTCGAAATCAGCCCCAGCATTTT.